This T cell receptor beta chain was obtained from a study of blood T cell repertoires in COVID-19. Trimming stripped 7 bases from V and 8 bases from J, with 14 bases between. Germline loops: CDR1 SGHTA, CDR2 FQGNSA. This CDR3 region has 12 residues. Sequencing was performed with immunoSEQ multiplex PCR; in TCRdb, only in-frame clones are kept and a portion is missing. The sample consists of around 250,000 clones, around 84% of them appearing once. The sequencing sample was made of PBMCs or T cells enriched from blood (not recorded which). The chain couples TRBV7-2 to TRBJ2-5; weak D call: TRBD1 (5 bases). This TCR was recovered from a man younger than 45 with acute COVID-19. CDR3 coding DNA: TGTGCCAGCAACAAGGGGTCCAGTACCCAGTACTTC. Encoded protein: CASNKGSSTQYF. The variable domain in full, with the rest retrieved from reference TRBV7-2 and TRBJ2-5, is GAGVSQSPSNKVTEKGKDVELRCDPISGHTALYWYRQSLGQGLEFLIYFQGNSAPDKSGLPSDRFSAERTGGSVSTLTIQRTQQEDSAVYLCASNKGSSTQYFGPGTRLLVL.